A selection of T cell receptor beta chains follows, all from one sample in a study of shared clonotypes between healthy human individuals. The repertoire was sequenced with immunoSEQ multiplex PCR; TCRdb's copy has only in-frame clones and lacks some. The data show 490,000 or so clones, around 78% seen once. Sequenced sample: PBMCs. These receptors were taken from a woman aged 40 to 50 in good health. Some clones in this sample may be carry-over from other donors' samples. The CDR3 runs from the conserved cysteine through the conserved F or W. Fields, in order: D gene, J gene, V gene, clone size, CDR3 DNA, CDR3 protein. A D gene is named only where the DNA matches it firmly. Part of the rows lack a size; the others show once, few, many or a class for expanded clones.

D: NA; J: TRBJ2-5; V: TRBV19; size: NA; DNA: TGTGCCAGTAGTATAAGGTCTATCATGACGGAGACCCAGTACTTC; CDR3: CASSIRSIMTETQYF
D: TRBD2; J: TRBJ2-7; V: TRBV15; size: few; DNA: TGTGCCACCAGCAGAGATCTCGGCGGGGGGAACTACGAGCAGTACTTC; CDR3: CATSRDLGGGNYEQYF
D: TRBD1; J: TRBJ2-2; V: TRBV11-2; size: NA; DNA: TGTGCCAGCAGCTTTTCCCGGACAGGGGCCGGGGAGCTGTTTTTT; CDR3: CASSFSRTGAGELFF
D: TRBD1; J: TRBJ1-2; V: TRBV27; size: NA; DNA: TGTGCCAGCAGTTCCACAGGGGGGTACTATGGCTACACCTTC; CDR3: CASSSTGGYYGYTF
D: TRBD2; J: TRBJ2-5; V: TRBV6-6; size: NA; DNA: TGTGCCAGCAGTACCGGACTAGCGGGAGTTGGGGAGACCCAGTACTTC; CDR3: CASSTGLAGVGETQYF
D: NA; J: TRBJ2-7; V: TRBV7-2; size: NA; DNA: TGTGCCAGCAGCTCTCGCGACCAGGGCTACGAGCAGTACTTC; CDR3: CASSSRDQGYEQYF
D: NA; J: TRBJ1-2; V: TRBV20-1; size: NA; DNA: TGCAGTGCTAGATCGGTTCATGGCTACACCTTC; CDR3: CSARSVHGYTF
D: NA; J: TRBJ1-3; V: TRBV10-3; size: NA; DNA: TGTGCCATCAGTGAGTCGTTGGCCCAAGGAAACACCATATATTTT; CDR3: CAISESLAQGNTIYF
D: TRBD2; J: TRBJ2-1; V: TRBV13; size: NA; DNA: TGTGCCAGCAGCCCCCAGCGGGAGCCCTCCTACAATGAGCAGTTCTTC; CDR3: CASSPQREPSYNEQFF
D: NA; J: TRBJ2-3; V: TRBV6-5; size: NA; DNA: TGTGCCAGCACCCGGGGCTTCACAGATACGCAGTATTTT; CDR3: CASTRGFTDTQYF
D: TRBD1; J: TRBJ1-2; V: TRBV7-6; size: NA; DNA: TGTGCCAGCAGCCAGGGGGCCTATGGCTACACCTTC; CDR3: CASSQGAYGYTF
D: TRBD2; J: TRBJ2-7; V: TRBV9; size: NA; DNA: TGTGCCAGCAGCAAGGGCTCGACTAGCGGCCACGAGCAGTACTTC; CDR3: CASSKGSTSGHEQYF
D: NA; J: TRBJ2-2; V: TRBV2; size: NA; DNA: TGTGCCAGCAACCAGATTGCGATGAACACCGGGGAGCTGTTTTTT; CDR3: CASNQIAMNTGELFF
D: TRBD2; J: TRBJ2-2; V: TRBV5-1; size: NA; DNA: TGCGCCAGCATTGGGCTAGCGGGAGAGGCCGGGGAGCTGTTTTTT; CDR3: CASIGLAGEAGELFF
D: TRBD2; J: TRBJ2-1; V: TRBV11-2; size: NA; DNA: TGTGCCAGCAGCTTAGGGGCTAGCGGGTACTACAATGAGCAGTTCTTC; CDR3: CASSLGASGYYNEQFF
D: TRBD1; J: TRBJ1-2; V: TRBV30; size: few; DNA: TGTGCCTGGAGCCCTCTGACAGGGAACTATGGCTACACCTTC; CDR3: CAWSPLTGNYGYTF
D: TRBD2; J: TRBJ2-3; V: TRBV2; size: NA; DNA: TGTGCCAGCAGTGCCGAAGGACTAGCGGGAGGAGATACGCAGTATTTT; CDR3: CASSAEGLAGGDTQYF
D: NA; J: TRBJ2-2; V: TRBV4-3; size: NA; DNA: TGCGCCAGCAGCCAAGAAAGGGTTAACACCGGGGAGCTGTTTTTT; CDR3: CASSQERVNTGELFF
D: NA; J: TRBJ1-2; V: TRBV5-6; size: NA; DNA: TGTGCCAGCAGCGCCGGACAGAACTATGGCTACACCTTC; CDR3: CASSAGQNYGYTF
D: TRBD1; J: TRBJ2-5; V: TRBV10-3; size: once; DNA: TGTGCCATCAGACCGGGACAGGGGGCAGAGACCCAGTACTTC; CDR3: CAIRPGQGAETQYF
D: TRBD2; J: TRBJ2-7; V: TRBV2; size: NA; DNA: TGTGCCAGCAGACCCACCCCTAGCGGGAGCTACGAGCAGTACTTC; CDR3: CASRPTPSGSYEQYF
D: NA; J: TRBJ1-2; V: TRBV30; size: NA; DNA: TGTGCCTGGAGCCGGGGGCGCGACTATGGCTACACCTTC; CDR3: CAWSRGRDYGYTF
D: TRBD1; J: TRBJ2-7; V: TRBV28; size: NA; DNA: TGTGCCAGCAGCCTGGCGGGACAGGGCTCCTACGAGCAGTACTTC; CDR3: CASSLAGQGSYEQYF
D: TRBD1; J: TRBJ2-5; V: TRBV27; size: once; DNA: TGTGCCAGCAGTTTAGCGCCAGGGGACAGGGGAGGAGTAGGGGAGACCCAGTACTTC; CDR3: CASSLAPGDRGGVGETQYF
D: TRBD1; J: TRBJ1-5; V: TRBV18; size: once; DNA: TGTGCCAGCGAAGGGGGCGCGAGCAATCAGCCCCAGCATTTT; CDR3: CASEGGASNQPQHF
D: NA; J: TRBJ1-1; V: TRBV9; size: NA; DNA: TGTGCCAGCAGCGCAATTATGAACACTGAAGCTTTCTTT; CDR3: CASSAIMNTEAFF
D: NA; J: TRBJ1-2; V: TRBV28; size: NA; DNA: TGTGCCAGCAGCCTTGGGGGATCTCACTATGGCTACACCTTC; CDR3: CASSLGGSHYGYTF
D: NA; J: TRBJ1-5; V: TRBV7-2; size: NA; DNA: TGTGCCAGCAGCTTAGAACAGCTTAGCAATCAGCCCCAGCATTTT; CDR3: CASSLEQLSNQPQHF
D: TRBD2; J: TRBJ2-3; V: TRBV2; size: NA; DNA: TGTGCCAGCGGAACTAGCGGAGATACGCAGTATTTT; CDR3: CASGTSGDTQYF
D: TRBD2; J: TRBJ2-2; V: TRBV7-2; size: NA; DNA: TGTGCCAGCAGACTGGGACTAGCGGGAGCCGGGGAGCTGTTTTTT; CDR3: CASRLGLAGAGELFF
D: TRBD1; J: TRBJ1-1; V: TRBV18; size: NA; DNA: TGTGCCAGCTCAGCTGGGACAGGGGAGACTGAAGCTTTCTTT; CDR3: CASSAGTGETEAFF
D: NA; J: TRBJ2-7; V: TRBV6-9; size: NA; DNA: TGTGCCAGCAGTTACACGCAGAGCTACGAGCAGTACTTC; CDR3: CASSYTQSYEQYF
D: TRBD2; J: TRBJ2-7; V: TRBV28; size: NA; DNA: TGTGCCAGCAGTAAACCTAGCGGGAGGTACGAGCAGTACTTC; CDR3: CASSKPSGRYEQYF
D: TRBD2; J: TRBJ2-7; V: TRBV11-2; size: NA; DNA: TGTGCCACAGGGCGGGGGGCCTACGAGCAGTACTTC; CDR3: CATGRGAYEQYF
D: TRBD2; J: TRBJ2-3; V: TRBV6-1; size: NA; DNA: TGTGCCAGCAGTTCAGCGGGAGGCAGCGCAGATACGCAGTATTTT; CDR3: CASSSAGGSADTQYF
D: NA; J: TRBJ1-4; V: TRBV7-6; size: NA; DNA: TGTGCCAGCAGTTTCCAGGGGCCAACTAATGAAAAACTGTTTTTT; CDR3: CASSFQGPTNEKLFF
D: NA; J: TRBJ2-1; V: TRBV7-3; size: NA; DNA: TGTGCCAGCAGCTTGTCGGGGCAAAGGCGGGTACTCAATGAGCAGTTCTTC; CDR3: CASSLSGQRRVLNEQFF
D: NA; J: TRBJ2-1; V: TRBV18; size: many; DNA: TGTGCCAGCTCACCACTACCGTATGAGCAGTTCTTC; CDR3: CASSPLPYEQFF
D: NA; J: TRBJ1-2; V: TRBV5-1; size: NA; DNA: TGCGCCAGCAGCCCCACACTGAGGGGTATAGGTGGCTACACCTTC; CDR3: CASSPTLRGIGGYTF
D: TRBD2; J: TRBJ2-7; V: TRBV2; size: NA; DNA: TGTGCCAGCCTGCGGGAGTACGAGCAGTACTTC; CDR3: CASLREYEQYF
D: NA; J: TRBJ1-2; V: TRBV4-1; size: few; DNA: TGCGCCAGCAGCAAACCCGGGTTGGAAGTCTATGGCTACACCTTC; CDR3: CASSKPGLEVYGYTF
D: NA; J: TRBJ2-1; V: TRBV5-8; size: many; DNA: TGTGCCAGCAGCCCGGGACTCCCAGCCTACAATGAGCAGTTCTTC; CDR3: CASSPGLPAYNEQFF
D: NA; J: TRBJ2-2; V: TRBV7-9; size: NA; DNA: TGTGCCAGCAGCGACGGGTGGGTGGCGGACACCGGGGAGCTGTTTTTT; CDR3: CASSDGWVADTGELFF
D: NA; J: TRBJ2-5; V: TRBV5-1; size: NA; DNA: TGCGCCAGCAGCTTGGGGTTCGAGACCCAGTACTTC; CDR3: CASSLGFETQYF
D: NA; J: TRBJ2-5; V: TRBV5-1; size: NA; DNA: TGCGCCAGCAGCCTGGAGGGCAGGGCCTGGGAGACCCAGTACTTC; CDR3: CASSLEGRAWETQYF
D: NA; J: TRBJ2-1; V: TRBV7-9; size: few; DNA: TGTGCCAGCAGCCCCCTTGGGGGACTTCGGAACAATGAGCAGTTCTTC; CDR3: CASSPLGGLRNNEQFF
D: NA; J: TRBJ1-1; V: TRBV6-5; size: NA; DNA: TGTGCCAGCAGTTACTCGGTTAGGATCACTGAAGCTTTCTTT; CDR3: CASSYSVRITEAFF
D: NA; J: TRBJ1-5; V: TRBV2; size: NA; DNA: TGTGCCAGCAGTGAAAGGGAGTTTGCCCAGCATTTT; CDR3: CASSEREFAQHF
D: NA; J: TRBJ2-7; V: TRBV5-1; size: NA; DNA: TGCGCCAGCAGCTTGGTACAGGCCCCCTACGAGCAGTACTTC; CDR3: CASSLVQAPYEQYF
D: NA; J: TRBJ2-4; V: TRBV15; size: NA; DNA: TGTGCCACCAGCCCGGCGGACGCGAAAAACATTCAGTACTTC; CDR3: CATSPADAKNIQYF
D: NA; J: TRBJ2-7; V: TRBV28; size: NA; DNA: TGTGCCAGCAGGTCATACTACGAGCAGTACTTC; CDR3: CASRSYYEQYF
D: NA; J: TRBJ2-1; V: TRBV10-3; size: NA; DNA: TGTGCCATCAGTGCGGTCCTAGAGACCAATGAGCAGTTCTTC; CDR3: CAISAVLETNEQFF
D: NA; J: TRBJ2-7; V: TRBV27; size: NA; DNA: TGTGCCAGCAGTGGCGGGACTTTTGGGAGGGAGCAGTACTTC; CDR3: CASSGGTFGREQYF
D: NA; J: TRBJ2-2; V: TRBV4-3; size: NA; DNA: TGCGCCAGCAGCCAAGATCATACGGCCGGGGAGCTGTTTTTT; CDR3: CASSQDHTAGELFF
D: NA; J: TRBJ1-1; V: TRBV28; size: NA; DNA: TGTGCCAGCACGGTATTGATGAACACTGAAGCTTTCTTT; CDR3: CASTVLMNTEAFF
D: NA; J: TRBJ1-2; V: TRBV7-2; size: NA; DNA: TGTGCCAGCAGACCGTTGATCCCTAACTATGGCTACACCTTC; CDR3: CASRPLIPNYGYTF
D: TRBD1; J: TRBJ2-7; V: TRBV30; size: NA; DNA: TGTGCCTGGGAAGATGGGGACAGCCAGGTGGACTTC; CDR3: CAWEDGDSQVDF